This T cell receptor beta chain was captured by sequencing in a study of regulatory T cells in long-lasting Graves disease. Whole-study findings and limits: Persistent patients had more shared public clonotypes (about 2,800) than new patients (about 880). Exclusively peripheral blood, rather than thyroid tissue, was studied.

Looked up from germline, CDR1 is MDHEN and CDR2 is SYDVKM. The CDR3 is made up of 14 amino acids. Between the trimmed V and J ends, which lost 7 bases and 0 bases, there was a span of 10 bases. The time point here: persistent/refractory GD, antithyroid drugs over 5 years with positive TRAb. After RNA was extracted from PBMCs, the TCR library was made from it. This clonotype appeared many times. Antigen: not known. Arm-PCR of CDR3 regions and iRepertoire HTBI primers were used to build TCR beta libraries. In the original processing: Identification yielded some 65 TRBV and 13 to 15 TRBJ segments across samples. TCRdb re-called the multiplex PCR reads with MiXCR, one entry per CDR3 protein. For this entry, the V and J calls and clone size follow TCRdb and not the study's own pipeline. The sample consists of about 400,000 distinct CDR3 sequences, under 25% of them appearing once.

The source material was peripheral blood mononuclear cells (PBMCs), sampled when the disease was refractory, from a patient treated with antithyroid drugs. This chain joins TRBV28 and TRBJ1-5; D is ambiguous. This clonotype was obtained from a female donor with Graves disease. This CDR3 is CASTGTGSNQPQHF. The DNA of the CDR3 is TGTGCCAGCACTGGAACGGGTAGCAATCAGCCCCAGCATTTT. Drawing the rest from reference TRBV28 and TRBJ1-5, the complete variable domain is DVKVTQSSRYLVKRTGEKVFLECVQDMDHENMFWYRQDPGLGLRLIYFSYDVKMKEKGDIPEGYSVSREKKERFSLILESASTNQTSMYLCASTGTGSNQPQHFGDGTRLSIL.